Listed here are 21 T cell receptor beta chains from one sample, sequenced in a study of somatic mutations in cytotoxic T cells in rheumatoid arthritis. Profiling relied on immunoSEQ multiplex PCR, and the TCRdb table lists in-frame clones only, not all of them. The top ten hold more than 45% of the sample, which has about 5,800 clones, about 82% seen once. The sequencing sample was made of CD8+ T cells sorted from blood. These receptors were taken from a woman aged 45-60 years with rheumatoid arthritis.

This clone was seen only once. The chain uses TRBV9 and TRBJ2-1; TRBD1 aligns across 7 bases. The CDR3 has 15 amino acids. The trim removed 4 bases at V and 0 bases at J, leaving 4 bases unmatched. The germline V gene encodes CDR1 SGDLS and CDR2 YYNGEE. The CDR3 DNA is TGTGCCAGCAGCATGACAGGGAGCTCCTACAATGAGCAGTTCTTC. Encoded protein: CASSMTGSSYNEQFF.

This chain links TRBV7-2 with TRBJ2-7; no definite D call. In germline, CDR1 is SGHTA, CDR2 FQGNSA. This CDR3 has 15 residues. Trimming removed 5 bases at V and 5 bases at J, with 19 bases between. DNA of the CDR3: TGTGCCAGCAGCCTTACCAAATGGAGAGTGCACGAGCAGTACTTC. It encodes CASSLTKWRVHEQYF.

This clone was picked up one time. The rearrangement uses TRBV6-1 and TRBJ1-2; no firm D call. Germline V lookup: CDR1 MNHNS, CDR2 SASEGT. V was pared by 3 bases and J by 4 bases, with 9 bases between. The CDR3 extends over 13 amino acids. CDR3 sequence reads: CASSDTGFYGYTF. CDR3 DNA: TGTGCCAGCAGTGACACGGGGTTCTATGGCTACACCTTC.

The rearrangement links TRBV10-3 to TRBJ2-5; weak D call: TRBD2 (6 bases). Gene TRBJ2-7 matches the end of the DNA better, so the J call may be wrong. The CDR3 is made up of 16 amino acids. The germline V gene has CDR1 ENHRY and CDR2 SYGVKD. The CDR3: CAISEFQSGSSYEQYF. In DNA, the CDR3 is TGTGCCATCAGTGAGTTCCAAAGCGGGTCTTCCTACGAGCAGTACTTC.

The rearrangement links TRBV4-1 to TRBJ2-2; 9 bases are a match to TRBD1. The CDR3 has 17 amino acids. The germline V gene has CDR1 MGHRA and CDR2 YSYEKL. V lost 5 bases to trimming and J lost 5 bases; unmatched junction nucleotides: 12. The CDR3 sequence is CASSAIPGQGSTGELFF. The CDR3 nucleotides are TGCGCCAGCAGCGCGATTCCGGGACAGGGATCAACCGGGGAGCTGTTTTTT.

The rearrangement uses TRBV7-6 and TRBJ2-6; D gene ambiguous. This CDR3 region has 15 residues. V was cut by 5 bases and J by 0 bases, with 8 bases left in between. Germline V gene lookup returns CDR1 SGHVS and CDR2 FNYEAQ. The chain's CDR3 is CASSPVSSGANVLTF. The CDR3 DNA is TGTGCCAGCAGCCCAGTCAGCTCTGGGGCCAACGTCCTGACTTTC.

The V and J genes are TRBV28 and TRBJ2-7, with D maybe TRBD2 (6 bases). Germline-derived CDR1 and CDR2 are MDHEN and SYDVKM. V gave up 6 bases and J gave up 6 bases, with 15 bases separating them. The CDR3 loop spans 13 amino acids. In nucleotides, the CDR3 is TGTGCCAGCAGCCCAATCGGGAGTCGCGAGCAGTACTTC. Translation gives CASSPIGSREQYF.

The chain joins TRBV27 to TRBJ2-1; no reliable D call. The CDR3 runs 13 residues. V dropped 4 bases and J dropped 5 bases, with 9 bases sitting between them. The V gene's germline CDR1 is MNHEY and CDR2 SMNVEV (reference sequence). The CDR3 loop reads CASSWSRNNEQFF. CDR3 bases: TGTGCCAGCAGTTGGTCTAGAAACAATGAGCAGTTCTTC.

The chain has TRBV2 and TRBJ2-2, with D perhaps matching TRBD2 (6 bases). V was clipped by 5 bases and J by 6 bases, with 25 bases between them. CDR1 and CDR2 from the germline V gene are SNHLY and FYNNEI. The length of the CDR3 is 18 residues. Written as DNA, the CDR3 is TGTGCCAGCAGTACGAACCGGGACGCAGGGACGGGGGCCGGGGAGCTGTTTTTT. This gives the protein CASSTNRDAGTGAGELFF.

The J gene is TRBJ2-7, the V gene TRBV4-1; D ambiguous. V lost 1 base and J 3 bases, leaving 7 bases between the germline ends. Germline CDR1 is MGHRA and CDR2 is YSYEKL. The CDR3 covers 13 residues. The CDR3 is CASSQGVNYEQYF. The CDR3 coding sequence is TGCGCCAGCAGCCAAGGAGTAAACTACGAGCAGTACTTC.

The chain uses TRBV30 and TRBJ1-5; D perhaps matches TRBD1 (5 bases). The CDR3 contains 19 residues. The V end was cut by 2 bases, the J end by 0 bases, with 23 bases between. Germline-derived CDR1 and CDR2 are GTSNPN and SVGIG (reference sequence). The CDR3 DNA follows: TGTGCCTGGAGTTTTCCTGGCTTCAGGGCCCTAAATAGCAATCAGCCCCAGCATTTT. This codes for CAWSFPGFRALNSNQPQHF.

The gene calls are TRBV5-6 and TRBJ1-3; no reliable D call. The ends were cut back, 2 bases at V and 0 bases at J, with 6 bases in the middle. The CDR3 spans 14 residues. From germline, CDR1 is SGHDT and CDR2 YYEEEE. This CDR3 is CASSFYSSGNTIYF. The CDR3 DNA follows: TGTGCCAGCAGCTTTTACAGCTCTGGAAACACCATATATTTT.

V is TRBV6-5 and J is TRBJ2-1; TRBD2 is a possible D gene (6 bases). This CDR3 has 12 amino acids. V shed 8 bases and J shed 6 bases, with 11 bases lying between them. Germline V gene data show CDR1 as MNHEY and CDR2 as SVGAGI. CDR3 coding DNA: TGTGCCAGCTTCGGAGGGACCAATGAGCAGTTCTTC. Its protein product is CASFGGTNEQFF.

The chain combines TRBV6-6 with TRBJ2-7; D is undetermined. Germline loops: CDR1 MNHNY, CDR2 SVGAGI (reference sequence). Trimming cost V 0 bases and J 6 bases, with 6 bases left between them. CDR3 length: 12 amino acids. The CDR3 reads CASSYSLSEQYF. Here the CDR3 DNA reads TGTGCCAGCAGTTACTCGTTATCCGAGCAGTACTTC.

This chain links TRBV2 with TRBJ1-4; TRBD1 matches 12 bases. CDR1 is SNHLY and CDR2 is FYNNEI in the germline V gene. Trimming cost V 4 bases and J 8 bases; bases outside gene matches: 5. CDR3 length: 15 residues. As DNA, the CDR3 is TGTGCCAGCAGTGGGGGACAGGGGGCGTTAGAAAAACTGTTTTTT. This translates into CASSGGQGALEKLFF.

V usage is TRBV9 and J usage is TRBJ2-7; 8 positions agree with TRBD1. The length of the CDR3 is 14 residues. J was trimmed by 9 bases and V by 4 bases; bases with no gene match: 12. The germline CDR1 and CDR2 sequences are SGDLS and YYNGEE. CDR3 in amino acids: CASSPDGDRWVQYF. The CDR3 region has the DNA TGTGCCAGCAGCCCGGATGGGGACAGGTGGGTGCAGTACTTC.

The CDR3 is CAINGENTGELFF. For the CDR3, the DNA is TGTGCCATCAACGGGGAAAACACCGGGGAGCTGTTTTTT. This chain connects TRBV10-3 to TRBJ2-2; the D gene is possibly TRBD2 (5 bases). This CDR3 spans 13 amino acids. Trimming took 7 bases from V and 2 from J, leaving 8 bases between them. CDR1 is ENHRY, CDR2 SYGVKD, per germline.

The chain couples TRBV7-8 to TRBJ2-7; possibly TRBD1 for D (5 bases). There are 12 residues in the CDR3. Trimming stripped 2 bases from V and 11 bases from J, with 13 bases between. CDR1 and CDR2 from the germline V gene are SGHVS and FQNEAQ. CDR3 amino acids: CASSLSFDREYF. The CDR3 DNA is TGTGCCAGCAGCTTAAGCTTCGACAGAGAGTACTTC.

The chain couples TRBV5-6 to TRBJ2-7; no clear D. Germline V lookup: CDR1 SGHDT, CDR2 YYEEEE. CDR3 length: 12 amino acids. The ends were cut back, 1 base at V and 3 bases at J, with 5 bases in the middle. The DNA for the CDR3 is TGTGCCAGCAGCTTGCGAGGCTACGAGCAGTACTTC. Amino acid sequence: CASSLRGYEQYF.

This clone was picked up a small number of times. The V and J genes are TRBV21-1 and TRBJ1-1; the table's TRBD1 call for D was not verified on the DNA. TRBV21-1 is listed as a pseudogene. There are 14 residues in the CDR3. The CDR3 sequence: CANPLDRGHAEAFF. The CDR3 coding sequence is TGTGCCAACCCTTTAGACAGGGGGCACGCGGAAGCTTTCTTT.

The V and J genes are TRBV10-3 and TRBJ1-2; D might be TRBD1 (6 bases). Trimming cost V 2 bases and J 2 bases, with 15 bases left between them. Germline V lookup: CDR1 ENHRY, CDR2 SYGVKD. This CDR3 spans 16 amino acids. Written as DNA, the CDR3 is TGTGCCATCAGTGAGGGGCGAACCCAGGGGAACTATGGCTACACCTTC. This sequence encodes CAISEGRTQGNYGYTF.